This entry is about one TCR beta chain. The CDR3 runs 17 residues. The junction had 7 bases not matched to a gene; V was cut back by 1 base and J by 6 bases. This table comes from immunoSEQ multiplex PCR, and its TCRdb copy is limited to in-frame clones, with some not included. The repertoire holds fewer than 70,000 clones, just over 85% seen once, with 5.6% in the top ten. This sample is part of a study of technical replicates of blood from a handful of donors. This chain uses TRBV5-7 with TRBJ2-3, with 14 bases that match TRBD2. TRBV5-7 is marked as an open reading frame, function uncertain. Sequenced material: PBMCs. This TCR was recovered from a human donor in good health. Some clones in this sample may be carry-over from other donors' samples. CDR3 nucleotides: TGTGCCAGCAGCTTGTTGAGGACTAGCGGGAGGTGGGATACGCAGTATTTT. Its translation is CASSLLRTSGRWDTQYF.